The following is a T cell receptor beta chain sequence with its context. The antigen is undetermined. The data originate from a study of radiation and T cells in renal cell carcinoma. CDR3 length: 13 amino acids. V was cut by 0 bases and J by 0 bases, with 3 bases left in between. Germline CDR1 is SGHNT and CDR2 is YYREEE (reference sequence). Specified time point: blood 2 weeks post-SBRT. Noted treatment: 15 Gy SBRT to primary tumor, nephrectomy 4 weeks later. Using immunoSEQ multiplex PCR, the repertoire was profiled, and TCRdb retains in-frame clones only, with some absent. This sample has just over 150,000 clones, with about 91% found just once. Study outcomes and limitations: From baseline, blood top tumor clonotypes peaked at 2 weeks post-radiation.

The sequencing used blood, collected from a patient whose treatment included radiotherapy and nephrectomy. The sequence was collected from a woman in her forties or fifties with renal cell carcinoma. The chain recombines TRBV5-4 with TRBJ1-1; D remains unclear. The CDR3 loop is CASSLEMNTEAFF. The CDR3 DNA reads TGTGCCAGCAGCTTGGAGATGAACACTGAAGCTTTCTTT.